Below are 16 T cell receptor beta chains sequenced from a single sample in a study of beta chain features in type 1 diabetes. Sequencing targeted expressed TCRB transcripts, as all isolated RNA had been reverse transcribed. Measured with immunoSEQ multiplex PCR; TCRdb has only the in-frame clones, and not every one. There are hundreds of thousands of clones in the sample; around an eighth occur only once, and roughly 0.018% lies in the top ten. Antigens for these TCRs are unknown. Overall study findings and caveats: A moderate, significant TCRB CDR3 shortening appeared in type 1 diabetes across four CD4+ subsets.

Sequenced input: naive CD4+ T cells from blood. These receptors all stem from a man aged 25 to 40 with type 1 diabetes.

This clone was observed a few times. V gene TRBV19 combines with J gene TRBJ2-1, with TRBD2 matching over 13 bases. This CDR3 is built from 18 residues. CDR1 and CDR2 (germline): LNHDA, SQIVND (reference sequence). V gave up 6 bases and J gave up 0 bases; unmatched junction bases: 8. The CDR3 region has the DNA TGTGCCAGTAGATTAGGACTAGCGGGAGATCGCTCCTACAATGAGCAGTTCTTC. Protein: CASRLGLAGDRSYNEQFF.

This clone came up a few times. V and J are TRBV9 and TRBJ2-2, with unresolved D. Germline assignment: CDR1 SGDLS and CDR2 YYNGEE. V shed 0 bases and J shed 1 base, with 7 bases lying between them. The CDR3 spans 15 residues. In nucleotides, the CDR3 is TGTGCCAGCAGCGTAGTGGCAGGGAACACCGGGGAGCTGTTTTTT. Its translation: CASSVVAGNTGELFF. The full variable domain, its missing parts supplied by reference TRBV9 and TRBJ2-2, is DSGVTQTPKHLITATGQRVTLRCSPRSGDLSVYWYQQSLDQGLQFLIQYYNGEERAKGNILERFSAQQFPDLHSELNLSSLELGDSALYFCASSVVAGNTGELFFGEGSRLTVL.

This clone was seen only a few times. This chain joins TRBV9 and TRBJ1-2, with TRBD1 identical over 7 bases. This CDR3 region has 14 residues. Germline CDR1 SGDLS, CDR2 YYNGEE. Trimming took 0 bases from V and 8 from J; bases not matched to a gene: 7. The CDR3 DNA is TGTGCCAGCAGCGTAGACAACAGGGGTAGAGGCTACACCTTC. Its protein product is CASSVDNRGRGYTF.

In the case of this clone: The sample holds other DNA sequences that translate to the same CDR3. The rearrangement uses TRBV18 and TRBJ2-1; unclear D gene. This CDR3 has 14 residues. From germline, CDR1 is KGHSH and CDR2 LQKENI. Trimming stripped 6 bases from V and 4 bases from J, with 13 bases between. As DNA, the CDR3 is TGTGCCAGCTCGCCCACTGGCGGATACAATGAGCAGTTCTTC. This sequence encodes CASSPTGGYNEQFF.

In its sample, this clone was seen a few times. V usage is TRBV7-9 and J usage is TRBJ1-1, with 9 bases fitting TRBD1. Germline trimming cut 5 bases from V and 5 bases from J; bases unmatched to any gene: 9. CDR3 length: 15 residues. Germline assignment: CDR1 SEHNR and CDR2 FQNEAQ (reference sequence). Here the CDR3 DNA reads TGTGCCAGCAGCATGTATACAGGGGGCTGGACTGAAGCTTTCTTT. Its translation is CASSMYTGGWTEAFF. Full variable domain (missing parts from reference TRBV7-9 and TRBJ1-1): DTGVSQNPRHKITKRGQNVTFRCDPISEHNRLYWYRQTLGQGPEFLTYFQNEAQLEKSRLLSDRFSAERPKGSFSTLEIQRTEQGDSAMYLCASSMYTGGWTEAFFGQGTRLTVV.

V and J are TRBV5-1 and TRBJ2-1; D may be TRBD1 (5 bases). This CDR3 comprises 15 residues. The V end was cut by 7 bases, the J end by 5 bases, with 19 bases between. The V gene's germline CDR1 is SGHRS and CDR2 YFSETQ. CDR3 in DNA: TGCGCCAGCGACCCCGGCTTAGGGGTGGACAATGAGCAGTTCTTC. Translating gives CASDPGLGVDNEQFF.

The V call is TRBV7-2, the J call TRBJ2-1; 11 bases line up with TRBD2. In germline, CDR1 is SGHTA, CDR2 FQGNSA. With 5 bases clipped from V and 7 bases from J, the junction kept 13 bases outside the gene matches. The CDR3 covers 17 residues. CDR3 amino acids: CASSPHLTSGMGNEQFF. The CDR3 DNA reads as TGTGCCAGCAGCCCCCATTTGACTAGCGGGATGGGTAATGAGCAGTTCTTC. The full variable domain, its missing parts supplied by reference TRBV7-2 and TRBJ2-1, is GAGVSQSPSNKVTEKGKDVELRCDPISGHTALYWYRQSLGQGLEFLIYFQGNSAPDKSGLPSDRFSAERTGGSVSTLTIQRTQQEDSAVYLCASSPHLTSGMGNEQFFGPGTRLTVL.

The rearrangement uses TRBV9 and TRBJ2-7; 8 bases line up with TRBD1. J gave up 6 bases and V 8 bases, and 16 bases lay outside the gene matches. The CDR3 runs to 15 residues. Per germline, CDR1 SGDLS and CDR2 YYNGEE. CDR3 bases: TGTGCCAGTGCTTCCGTGCAGGGGGCATGGGCCGAGCAGTACTTC. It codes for CASASVQGAWAEQYF. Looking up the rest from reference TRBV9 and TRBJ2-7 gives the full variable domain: DSGVTQTPKHLITATGQRVTLRCSPRSGDLSVYWYQQSLDQGLQFLIQYYNGEERAKGNILERFSAQQFPDLHSELNLSSLELGDSALYFCASASVQGAWAEQYFGPGTRLTVT.

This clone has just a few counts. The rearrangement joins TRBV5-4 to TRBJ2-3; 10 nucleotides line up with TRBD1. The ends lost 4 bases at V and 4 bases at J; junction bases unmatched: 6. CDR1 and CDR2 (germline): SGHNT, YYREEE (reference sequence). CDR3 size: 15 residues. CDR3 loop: CASSPGQGYADTQYF. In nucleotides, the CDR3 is TGTGCCAGCAGCCCGGGACAGGGGTACGCAGATACGCAGTATTTT.

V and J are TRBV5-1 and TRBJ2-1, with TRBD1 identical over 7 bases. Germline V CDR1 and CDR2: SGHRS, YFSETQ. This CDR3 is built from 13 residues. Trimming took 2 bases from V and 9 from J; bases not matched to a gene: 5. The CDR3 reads CASSFTGAVEQFF. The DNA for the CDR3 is TGCGCCAGCAGCTTCACAGGGGCAGTTGAGCAGTTCTTC.

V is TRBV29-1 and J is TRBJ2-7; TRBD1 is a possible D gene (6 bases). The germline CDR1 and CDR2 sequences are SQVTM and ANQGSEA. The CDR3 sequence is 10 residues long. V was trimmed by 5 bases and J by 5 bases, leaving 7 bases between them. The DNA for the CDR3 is TGCAGCGTTTGGGACAACGAGCAGTACTTC. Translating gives CSVWDNEQYF.

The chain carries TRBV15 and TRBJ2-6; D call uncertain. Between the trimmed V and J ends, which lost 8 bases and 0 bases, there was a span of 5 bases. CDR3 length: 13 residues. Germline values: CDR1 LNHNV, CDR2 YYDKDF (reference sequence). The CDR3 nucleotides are TGTGCCACCCAGTCCTCTGGGGCCAACGTCCTGACTTTC. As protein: CATQSSGANVLTF.

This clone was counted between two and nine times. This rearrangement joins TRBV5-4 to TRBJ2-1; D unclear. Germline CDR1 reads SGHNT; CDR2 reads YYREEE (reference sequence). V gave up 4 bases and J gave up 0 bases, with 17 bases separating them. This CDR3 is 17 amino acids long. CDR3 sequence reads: CASSVLVRSSSYNEQFF. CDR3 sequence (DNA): TGTGCCAGCAGCGTATTAGTTCGGTCGTCCTCCTACAATGAGCAGTTCTTC.

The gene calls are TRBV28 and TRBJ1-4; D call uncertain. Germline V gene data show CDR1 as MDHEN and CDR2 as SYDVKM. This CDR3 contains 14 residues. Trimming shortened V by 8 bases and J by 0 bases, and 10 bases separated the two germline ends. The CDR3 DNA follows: TGTGCCAGCCGCACCGGGACAACTAATGAAAAACTGTTTTTT. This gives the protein CASRTGTTNEKLFF.

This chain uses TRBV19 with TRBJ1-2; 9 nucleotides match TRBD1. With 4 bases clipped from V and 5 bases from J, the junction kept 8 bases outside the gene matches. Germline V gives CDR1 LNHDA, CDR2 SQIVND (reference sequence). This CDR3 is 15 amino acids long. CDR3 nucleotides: TGTGCCAGTAGTACCACGGGACAGGGCGTATATGGCTACACCTTC. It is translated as CASSTTGQGVYGYTF.

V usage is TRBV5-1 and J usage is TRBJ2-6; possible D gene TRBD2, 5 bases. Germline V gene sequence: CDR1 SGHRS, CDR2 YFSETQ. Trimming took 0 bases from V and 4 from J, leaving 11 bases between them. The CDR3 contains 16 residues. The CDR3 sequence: CASSLDTGIGANVLTF. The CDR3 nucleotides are TGCGCCAGCAGCTTGGATACGGGGATAGGGGCCAACGTCCTGACTTTC.